These 26 T cell receptor beta chains came from one sample sequenced in a study of monozygotic twins with inflammatory bowel disease. With the 5' RACE reads reprocessed, TCRdb shows one record per CDR3 protein and no DNA. The sample's table shows approximately 380,000 distinct CDR3 sequences. The specimen sequenced was blood. These receptor sequences come from a human donor with ulcerative colitis or Crohn's disease, or a healthy co-twin of an affected twin (not recorded which).

The chain has TRBV6-5 and TRBJ1-1; TCRdb gives TRBD1 as the D gene, but with no DNA this cannot be confirmed. This CDR3 contains 14 residues. Looked up from germline, CDR1 is MNHEY and CDR2 is SVGAGI. CDR3 amino acids: CASSYGQVGAEAFF.

The chain has TRBV7-2 and TRBJ2-3; TCRdb designates TRBD1, a call that cannot be tested without DNA. Germline V gives CDR1 SGHTA, CDR2 FQGNSA. The length of the CDR3 is 16 residues. Here the CDR3 reads CASSLRGGGVLDTQYF.

CDR3 sequence reads: CASSLGRLAGGPRELFF. This sequence joins TRBV13 and TRBJ2-2; absent DNA, TCRdb's TRBD2 call cannot be checked. The CDR3 totals 17 residues. The germline V gene has CDR1 PRHDT and CDR2 FYEKMQ (reference sequence).

CDR3 sequence: CASSPSRSKVPIVPYNSPLHF. This chain links TRBV18 with TRBJ1-6. The CDR3 is made up of 21 amino acids. Germline V gives CDR1 KGHSH, CDR2 LQKENI.

The gene calls are TRBV20-1 and TRBJ2-2. The CDR3 length is 13 residues. Germline CDR1 is DFQATT and CDR2 is SNEGSKA (reference sequence). The CDR3 loop is CSARQVITGELFF.

The chain uses TRBV28 and TRBJ1-2. The germline V gene encodes CDR1 MDHEN and CDR2 SYDVKM. This CDR3 is built from 15 residues. CDR3 protein: CASSSIAGGSYGYTF.

This sequence joins TRBV11-2 and TRBJ2-7. This CDR3 region has 13 residues. The germline V gene has CDR1 SGHAT and CDR2 FQNNGV. This CDR3 is CASSFPRPYEQYF. The whole variable domain, filled in from reference TRBV11-2 and TRBJ2-7, reads EAGVAQSPRYKIIEKRQSVAFWCNPISGHATLYWYQQILGQGPKLLIQFQNNGVVDDSQLPKDRFSAERLKGVDSTLKIQPAKLEDSAVYLCASSFPRPYEQYFGPGTRLTVT.

The V call is TRBV27, the J call TRBJ1-6. The CDR3 sequence is 11 residues long. The germline V gene encodes CDR1 MNHEY and CDR2 SMNVEV (reference sequence). This CDR3 reads CASRISSPLHF.

The chain links TRBV7-9 to TRBJ2-5; the D call of TRBD1 rests on TCRdb alone, since no DNA is present to check it. This CDR3 is 15 amino acids long. Germline V CDR1 and CDR2: SEHNR, FQNEAQ (reference sequence). CDR3 amino acids: CASSLDRGITETQYF.

CDR3 region: CASSLERGSYNEQFF. The rearrangement links TRBV5-6 to TRBJ2-1. Germline CDR1 reads SGHDT; CDR2 reads YYEEEE. The CDR3 contains 15 residues.

The J gene is TRBJ1-2, the V gene TRBV11-2; the D gene TCRdb calls, TRBD1, cannot be checked with no DNA. CDR1 SGHAT and CDR2 FQNNGV come from the germline V gene. CDR3 length: 15 amino acids. CDR3 residues: CASSLAVGTGYGYTF. Using reference TRBV11-2 and TRBJ1-2 for the parts outside the CDR3, the full variable domain is EAGVAQSPRYKIIEKRQSVAFWCNPISGHATLYWYQQILGQGPKLLIQFQNNGVVDDSQLPKDRFSAERLKGVDSTLKIQPAKLEDSAVYLCASSLAVGTGYGYTFGSGTRLTVV.

The V and J genes are TRBV18 and TRBJ1-1. CDR3 length: 16 residues. The germline gives CDR1 KGHSH, CDR2 LQKENI. The CDR3 reads CASSPPGNTMNTEAFF.

The rearrangement joins TRBV28 to TRBJ2-1; TCRdb reports TRBD1, a call that lacks DNA to check it against. This CDR3 is built from 16 residues. Germline V gene data show CDR1 as MDHEN and CDR2 as SYDVKM. The CDR3 region is CASSLEGTGVHNEQFF. Using reference TRBV28 and TRBJ2-1 for the parts outside the CDR3, the full variable domain is DVKVTQSSRYLVKRTGEKVFLECVQDMDHENMFWYRQDPGLGLRLIYFSYDVKMKEKGDIPEGYSVSREKKERFSLILESASTNQTSMYLCASSLEGTGVHNEQFFGPGTRLTVL.

The gene calls are TRBV20-1 and TRBJ2-3; TCRdb's D gene call, TRBD2, goes unchecked for lack of DNA. The CDR3 loop spans 14 amino acids. Germline lookup yields CDR1 DFQATT and CDR2 SNEGSKA (reference sequence). The CDR3 sequence: CSAETSGVTDTQYF.

The chain combines TRBV4-2 with TRBJ2-5; TCRdb calls TRBD1, which cannot be checked without DNA. This CDR3 spans 16 amino acids. Germline values: CDR1 LGHNA, CDR2 YNFKEQ. The chain's CDR3 is CASSPFGGGQQETQYF.

This chain joins TRBV7-6 and TRBJ2-5; there is no DNA to check the TCRdb D call of TRBD1. Germline V CDR1 and CDR2: SGHVS, FNYEAQ. The CDR3 runs 13 residues. The CDR3 region is CASSLNQGETQYF.

V gene TRBV7-2 combines with J gene TRBJ2-5; TCRdb returns TRBD1, unconfirmable since there is no DNA. The length of the CDR3 is 15 residues. The germline CDR1 and CDR2 sequences are SGHTA and FQGNSA. The CDR3 loop reads CASSLAGGAIQTQYF.

The rearrangement uses TRBV5-1 and TRBJ1-1. CDR3 size: 16 residues. The germline V gene encodes CDR1 SGHRS and CDR2 YFSETQ. The CDR3 here is CASSPSLRGISTEAFF.

This sequence joins TRBV18 and TRBJ1-3. In germline, CDR1 is KGHSH, CDR2 LQKENI. This CDR3 spans 17 amino acids. CDR3 in amino acids: CASSPPGGGNSGNTIYF.

The chain combines TRBV9 with TRBJ2-3; TCRdb indicates TRBD2, and absent DNA this call remains unverified. The CDR3 is made up of 15 amino acids. Germline V gene data show CDR1 as SGDLS and CDR2 as YYNGEE. The CDR3 sequence: CASSVAGLLTDTQYF.

CDR3 residues: CASSLDGGYDEQFF. The rearrangement links TRBV28 to TRBJ2-1; TCRdb's D call of TRBD1 is untestable without DNA. The CDR3 runs 14 residues. In germline, CDR1 is MDHEN, CDR2 SYDVKM.

The J gene is TRBJ2-3, the V gene TRBV5-4; there is no DNA to check the TCRdb D call of TRBD1. This CDR3 has 17 amino acids. The V gene's germline CDR1 is SGHNT and CDR2 YYREEE (reference sequence). The CDR3 is CASSFVLGGLGTDTQYF.

The chain joins TRBV7-3 to TRBJ1-1. Germline loops: CDR1 SGHTA, CDR2 FQGTGA. The CDR3 length is 16 residues. The chain's CDR3 is CASSLEPVPLNTEAFF.

This chain connects TRBV24-1 to TRBJ2-7; as DNA is missing, the TRBD1 call by TCRdb cannot be tested. CDR3 length equals 14 residues. Germline values: CDR1 KGHDR, CDR2 SFDVKD. The CDR3 here is CATTLTESSYEQYF.

J is TRBJ1-1 and V is TRBV12-3 or TRBV12-4. CDR3 length: 15 amino acids. Here the CDR3 reads CASSYRTGRNTEAFF.

The rearrangement joins TRBV19 to TRBJ2-1. Looked up from germline, CDR1 is LNHDA and CDR2 is SQIVND (reference sequence). CDR3 size: 14 residues. The CDR3 loop is CASSISLADFGQFF. The variable domain in full, completed from reference TRBV19 and TRBJ2-1, reads DGGITQSPKYLFRKEGQNVTLSCEQNLNHDAMYWYRQDPGQGLRLIYYSQIVNDFQKGDIAEGYSVSREKKESFPLTVTSAQKNPTAFYLCASSISLADFGQFFGPGTRLTVL.